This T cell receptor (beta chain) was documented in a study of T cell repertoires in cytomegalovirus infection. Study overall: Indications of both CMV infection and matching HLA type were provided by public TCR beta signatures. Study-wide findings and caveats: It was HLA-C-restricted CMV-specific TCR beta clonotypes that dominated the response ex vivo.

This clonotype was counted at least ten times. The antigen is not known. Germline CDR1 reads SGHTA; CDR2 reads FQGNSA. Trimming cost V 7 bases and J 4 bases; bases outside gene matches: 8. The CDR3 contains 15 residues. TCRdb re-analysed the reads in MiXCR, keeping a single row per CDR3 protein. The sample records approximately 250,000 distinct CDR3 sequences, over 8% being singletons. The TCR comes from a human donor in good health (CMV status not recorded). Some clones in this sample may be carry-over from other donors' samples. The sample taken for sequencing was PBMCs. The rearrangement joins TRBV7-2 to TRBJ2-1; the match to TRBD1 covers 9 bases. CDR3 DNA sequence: TGTGCCAGCACACGCCGGGACAGGGATTACAATGAGCAGTTCTTC. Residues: CASTRRDRDYNEQFF.